This T cell receptor (beta chain) was identified during a study of T cell repertoires in cytomegalovirus infection. Overall study: Carrying CMV and the relevant HLA type showed in public TCR beta signatures.

TCRdb called the reads again in MiXCR, with one record for every CDR3 protein. The sample has under 350,000 distinct CDR3 sequences; less than 25% are singletons. Findings and caveats of the study: It was HLA-C-restricted CMV-specific TCR beta clonotypes that dominated the response ex vivo. Summed frequency of public TCR beta families distinguished CMV carriers with the relevant HLA.

About this clonotype itself: What it binds is unknown.

Trimming cost V 0 bases and J 7 bases, with 10 bases left between them. Germline V gene lookup returns CDR1 MGHDK and CDR2 SYGVNS. CDR3 size: 15 residues. The TCR was taken from a human donor in good health (CMV status not recorded). Some clones in this sample may be carry-over from other donors' samples. Sequenced here: cultured PBMCs, sampled from culture after CMV antigen stimulation. The chain links TRBV25-1 to TRBJ1-6, with no clear D. The CDR3 DNA is TGTGCCAGCAGTGAATATTCCAAAATCAATTCACCCCTCCACTTT. Translation: CASSEYSKINSPLHF.